This TCR beta chain was captured in a study of T cell responses to AZD1222 COVID-19 vaccine. CDR1 SGHNT and CDR2 YYREEE come from the germline V gene (reference sequence). V was pared by 5 bases and J by 2 bases, with 11 bases between. The CDR3 is 15 amino acids. Libraries were prepared by immunoSEQ multiplex PCR; TCRdb keeps only in-frame clonotypes and omits some of them. The table lists some 100,000 clones, around 87% of them singletons. The sequencing here drew on peripheral blood, taken on day 0 of AZD1222 vaccination. The TCR comes from an adult in good health. The genes are TRBV5-4 and TRBJ2-6, with D maybe TRBD1 (5 bases). The CDR3 DNA follows: TGTGCCAGCAGGCCTATCAGGGCTGGGGCCAACGTCCTGACTTTC. Translation gives CASRPIRAGANVLTF.